Below are 7 T cell receptor beta chains sequenced from a single sample in a study of blood T cell repertoires in COVID-19. Only in-frame clones appear in the TCRdb table, and some are missing; sequencing was by immunoSEQ multiplex PCR. The sample carries under 350,000 clones, around nine tenths recorded once. Sequencing input: peripheral blood. All receptors derive from a man aged 40-55 years with acute or convalescent COVID-19.

The V and J genes are TRBV2 and TRBJ1-6; tentative D call: TRBD1 (5 bases). Germline V lookup: CDR1 SNHLY, CDR2 FYNNEI. CDR3 size: 15 residues. Trimming left V 5 bases short and J 0 bases short, with 8 bases between. The CDR3 region is CASSYRSSYNSPLHF. CDR3 DNA: TGTGCCAGCAGTTACAGGAGCTCCTATAATTCACCCCTCCACTTT.

This chain connects TRBV12-2 to TRBJ1-6; TRBD1 reflects the table's D call only, with no check against the DNA. TRBV12-2 is labeled a pseudogene. There are 17 residues in the CDR3. The CDR3 DNA reads TGTGCAAGTCGCAGAAACGGGACAGGGAACCCTAATTCACCCCTCCACTTT. It specifies CASRRNGTGNPNSPLHF.

This sequence joins TRBV5-1 and TRBJ1-1, with 10 bases identical to TRBD1. V dropped 2 bases and J dropped 2; count of bases not matched to a gene: 3. This CDR3 contains 15 residues. Germline V gives CDR1 SGHRS, CDR2 YFSETQ. Here the CDR3 reads CASSFQTGGNTEAFF. The DNA for the CDR3 is TGCGCCAGCAGCTTCCAGACAGGGGGCAACACTGAAGCTTTCTTT.

Only a few counts were recorded for this clone. This chain uses TRBV24-1 with TRBJ2-1; 8 nucleotides agree with TRBD1. The germline V gene has CDR1 KGHDR and CDR2 SFDVKD. The CDR3 runs to 16 residues. The ends lost 3 bases at V and 2 bases at J; junction bases unmatched: 5. The CDR3 sequence: CATSDPDRVPYNEQFF. The CDR3 DNA sequence: TGTGCCACCAGTGATCCGGACAGGGTTCCCTACAATGAGCAGTTCTTC.

This clone appeared once. The chain carries TRBV6-5 and TRBJ2-3; TRBD1 matches 8 bases. V trimming: 7 bases; J trimming: 1 base; junction bases outside the gene matches: 7. Germline assignment: CDR1 MNHEY and CDR2 SVGAGI. The CDR3 sequence is 15 residues long. CDR3 residues: CASNPTDRGTDTQYF. Written as DNA, the CDR3 is TGTGCCAGCAATCCGACGGACAGGGGCACAGATACGCAGTATTTT.

The DNA for the CDR3 is TGTGCCAGCAGCACCTTTTTCCGGGGGACAGATACGCAGTATTTT. As protein: CASSTFFRGTDTQYF. The rearrangement joins TRBV5-8 to TRBJ2-3; a possible D gene is TRBD2 (6 bases). Germline CDR1 and CDR2: SGHTS and YDEGEE. This CDR3 spans 15 amino acids. Trimming stripped 4 bases from V and 3 bases from J, with 15 bases between.

The rearrangement links TRBV5-1 to TRBJ2-6; tentatively, D is TRBD1 (5 bases). Germline V gene sequence: CDR1 SGHRS, CDR2 YFSETQ. Trimming took off 1 base at V and 1 base at J, with 6 bases between the two ends. This CDR3 is 15 amino acids long. The CDR3 region is CASSLSGSGANVLTF. The CDR3 DNA reads TGCGCCAGCAGCTTGTCAGGGTCTGGGGCCAACGTCCTGACTTTC.